The TCR beta chain described here comes from a study of blood T cell repertoires in COVID-19. Turning to the study itself: The study drew acute and convalescent COVID-19 samples from the United States, Italy and Spain. T cells, B-cell-depleted T cells, or PBMCs provided the cDNA or gDNA that served as material.

This clone was seen more than once but under ten times. As handled by the study authors: Amplifying reference gene primers gave estimates of nucleated cell counts. Using immunoSEQ multiplex PCR, the repertoire was profiled, and TCRdb retains in-frame clones only, with some absent. D and trimming were read from the DNA, whereas the V and J calls and clone size are those reported in that table. The table includes roughly 180,000 clones, 85% to 90% detected once. The V segment lost 1 base and the J segment 2 bases; nucleotides outside the gene matches: 5. Germline CDR1 reads LGHNA; CDR2 reads YNFKEQ. This CDR3 is built from 15 residues.

Specimen: peripheral blood. The receptor comes from a young woman with active or convalescent COVID-19. This chain connects TRBV4-2 to TRBJ2-7; 7 bases match TRBD1. Here the CDR3 reads CASSQVGGGPYEQYF. In DNA form, the CDR3 reads TGTGCCAGCAGCCAAGTAGGGGGCGGCCCCTACGAGCAGTACTTC.